These 28 T cell receptor beta chains share one sample of origin, sequenced in a study of T cells in Graves' hyperthyroidism and ophthalmopathy (dated by TCRdb to about 2019). Library preparation was by multiplex PCR. The reads were generated on an Illumina HiSeq 2000. The TCR beta CDR3 regions were amplified from the RNA transcripts. For the first round of RT-PCR on the TCR CDR3, the HTBI primer set was used together with the Qiagen OneStep RT-PCR kit. The raw public data were reprocessed by TCRdb itself: fastp quality trimming at Q25, MiXCR clonotype calling, in-frame beta chains only. Every entry covers one CDR3 protein and lists the most common genes and DNA from its rows. This sample has 700,000 or so distinct CDR3 sequences in its table, and roughly 15% of those were observed once. The ten largest make up around 12% of the sample. The sequenced sample was blood. All receptors come from a woman aged 50 to 60 with Graves' ophthalmopathy.

The chain uses TRBV20-1 and TRBJ2-2; 15 nucleotides match TRBD2. There are 15 residues in the CDR3. Trimming cost V 5 bases and J 8 bases; bases outside gene matches: 6. The germline gives CDR1 DFQATT, CDR2 SNEGSKA (reference sequence). The CDR3 region has the DNA TGCAGTGCTCGCGGACTAGCGGGAGGGTCGGGGGAGCTGTTTTTT. As protein: CSARGLAGGSGELFF.

In this sample, this clonotype turned up many times. The chain has TRBV30 and TRBJ1-2, with TRBD1 as a possible D gene (5 bases). V lost 0 bases to trimming and J lost 8 bases, with 16 bases between them. From germline, CDR1 is GTSNPN and CDR2 SVGIG (reference sequence). This CDR3 is built from 14 residues. In nucleotides, the CDR3 is TGTGCCTGGAGTGTACAGGAGGTACGGGGCGGCTACACCTTC. Translation gives CAWSVQEVRGGYTF.

This clonotype was seen repeatedly, ten times or more. The chain employs TRBV18 and TRBJ1-3; D unclear. The CDR3 consists of 16 residues. Deletions cut 4 bases from V and 2 bases from J, with 15 bases between. The germline gives CDR1 KGHSH, CDR2 LQKENI. The CDR3, as DNA: TGTGCCAGCTCACTCGCCCGTCGGGCTACTGGAAACACCATATATTTT. Translating gives CASSLARRATGNTIYF.

A few counts support this clonotype. The V gene is TRBV20-1, the J gene TRBJ1-2, with D perhaps matching TRBD1 (6 bases). CDR3 length: 14 amino acids. Trimming cost V 5 bases and J 5 bases, with 18 bases left between them. Germline CDR1 reads DFQATT; CDR2 reads SNEGSKA (reference sequence). The CDR3 protein is CSASQPDRVYGYTF. As DNA, the CDR3 is TGCAGTGCTTCTCAACCGGACAGAGTATATGGCTACACCTTC.

J is TRBJ1-6 and V is TRBV15; 8 bases are a match to TRBD1. CDR3 length: 14 amino acids. Germline V gene lookup returns CDR1 LNHNV and CDR2 YYDKDF (reference sequence). Trimming at V came to 5 bases and at J to 8 bases, leaving 5 bases not matched to a gene. The CDR3: CATSGTGFDSPLHF. The DNA for the CDR3 is TGTGCCACCAGCGGGACAGGCTTTGATTCACCCCTCCACTTT.

This clonotype came up many times. The rearrangement links TRBV20-1 to TRBJ1-1; TRBD1 agrees at 7 bases. CDR3 length equals 15 residues. Trimming took 6 bases from V and 4 from J; bases not matched to a gene: 14. In germline, CDR1 is DFQATT, CDR2 SNEGSKA (reference sequence). CDR3 bases: TGCAGTGCCCAGCAGGGGGGGGAGGCGAGCACTGAAGCTTTCTTT. It encodes CSAQQGGEASTEAFF.

The rearrangement joins TRBV10-3 to TRBJ2-7; the match to TRBD2 covers 10 bases. After removal of 8 bases from V and 2 bases from J, the junction contained 6 bases not matched to a gene. CDR1 is ENHRY, CDR2 SYGVKD, per germline. The CDR3 consists of 14 residues. CDR3 residues: CAIQAGGGPYEQYF. DNA of the CDR3: TGTGCCATCCAAGCGGGGGGGGGCCCCTACGAGCAGTACTTC.

A remark on this clonotype: Since a much larger clone is just one base distant, this may be a read error. The CDR3 reads CASGLGPTGLTSGEQFF. The CDR3 bases are TGTGCCAGCGGCTTAGGGCCTACGGGACTTACCTCCGGTGAGCAGTTCTTC. V is TRBV11-3 and J is TRBJ2-1, with D maybe TRBD2 (6 bases). The length of the CDR3 is 17 residues. The V gene's germline CDR1 is SGHNT and CDR2 YENEEA.

This clonotype has a count of ten or more. V usage is TRBV7-2 and J usage is TRBJ1-1; tentative D call: TRBD1 (5 bases). The CDR3 totals 15 residues. Per the germline V gene, CDR1 is SGHTA and CDR2 is FQGNSA. With 1 base removed from V and 3 bases from J, the gap between germline ends came to 12 bases. The chain's CDR3 is CASSLVLGRHTEAFF. CDR3 in DNA: TGTGCCAGCAGCTTAGTATTGGGGCGCCACACTGAAGCTTTCTTT.

In this sample, this clonotype turned up many times. The V gene is TRBV18, the J gene TRBJ1-1, with D perhaps matching TRBD1 (6 bases). Deletions cut 6 bases from V and 2 bases from J, with 16 bases between. Germline CDR1 and CDR2: KGHSH and LQKENI. CDR3 length: 15 amino acids. The CDR3 here is CASSSPGQKNTEAFF. The CDR3 coding sequence is TGTGCCAGCTCTTCCCCGGGACAAAAAAACACTGAAGCTTTCTTT.

This clonotype came up many times. The chain has TRBV28 and TRBJ1-1; D not resolved. Germline values: CDR1 MDHEN, CDR2 SYDVKM. V lost 1 base and J 8 bases, leaving 11 bases between the germline ends. CDR3 length: 13 amino acids. CDR3 sequence: CASSLLTRSEAFF. In DNA form, the CDR3 reads TGTGCCAGCAGTTTATTGACGCGGTCAGAAGCTTTCTTT. Complete variable domain (other parts from reference TRBV28 and TRBJ1-1): DVKVTQSSRYLVKRTGEKVFLECVQDMDHENMFWYRQDPGLGLRLIYFSYDVKMKEKGDIPEGYSVSREKKERFSLILESASTNQTSMYLCASSLLTRSEAFFGQGTRLTVV.

This clonotype was observed at least ten times. The J gene is TRBJ1-1, the V gene TRBV19; no definite D call. This CDR3 has 14 residues. V was trimmed by 4 bases and J by 0 bases, leaving 9 bases between them. Germline V gives CDR1 LNHDA, CDR2 SQIVND (reference sequence). CDR3 bases: TGTGCCAGTAGTAGGACCAGTATGAACACTGAAGCTTTCTTT. Translating gives CASSRTSMNTEAFF.

Points on this clonotype: Germline is not matched at one junction end, which may reflect a read error. V usage is TRBV10-3 and J usage is TRBJ1-4; unclear D gene. Germline V CDR1 and CDR2: ENHRY, SYGVKD. The CDR3 is 14 residues long. As DNA, the CDR3 is TGTGCCATCAGTGACCAAGCAACTAATGAAAGACTGTTTTTT. This codes for CAISDQATNERLFF.

The chain joins TRBV3-1 to TRBJ1-1; 8 positions agree with TRBD1. Germline lookup yields CDR1 LGHDT and CDR2 YNNKEL (reference sequence). With 2 bases clipped from V and 3 bases from J, the junction kept 8 bases outside the gene matches. CDR3 length: 16 residues. CDR3 protein: CASSQKRDRGYTEAFF. In nucleotides, the CDR3 is TGTGCCAGCAGCCAAAAACGTGACAGGGGCTACACTGAAGCTTTCTTT. Complete variable domain (other parts from reference TRBV3-1 and TRBJ1-1): DTAVSQTPKYLVTQMGNDKSIKCEQNLGHDTMYWYKQDSKKFLKIMFSYNNKELIINETVPNRFSPKSPDKAHLNLHINSLELGDSAVYFCASSQKRDRGYTEAFFGQGTRLTVV.

This clonotype has at least ten counts. The chain couples TRBV15 to TRBJ2-7; TRBD2 aligns across 8 bases. Germline CDR1 and CDR2: LNHNV and YYDKDF (reference sequence). This CDR3 is built from 14 residues. The junction had 2 bases not matched to a gene; V was cut back by 0 bases and J by 4 bases. Written as DNA, the CDR3 is TGTGCCACCAGCAGAGAACTAGCGGAGTACGAGCAGTACTTC. Translating gives CATSRELAEYEQYF.

This clonotype has a count of ten or more. This chain uses TRBV11-2 with TRBJ1-5, with 7 nucleotides matching TRBD1. The germline V gene has CDR1 SGHAT and CDR2 FQNNGV. Germline trimming cut 4 bases from V and 4 bases from J; bases unmatched to any gene: 1. The CDR3 is 13 amino acids. CDR3 DNA sequence: TGTGCCAGCAGCTGGACAGGTAATCAGCCCCAGCATTTT. Protein sequence: CASSWTGNQPQHF.

This chain joins TRBV27 and TRBJ2-1; the D call may be TRBD1 or TRBD2 (5 bases each). The ends were cut back, 2 bases at V and 0 bases at J, with 8 bases in the middle. The CDR3 has 15 amino acids. Germline values: CDR1 MNHEY, CDR2 SMNVEV (reference sequence). CDR3 residues: CASSLQGPSYNEQFF. The CDR3 DNA follows: TGTGCCAGCAGTTTACAGGGACCCTCCTACAATGAGCAGTTCTTC.

This clonotype was recorded at least ten times. V is TRBV28 and J is TRBJ1-5, with D unresolved. V lost 6 bases, J lost 7 bases, and 10 bases lay in between. The CDR3 covers 12 residues. Germline assignment: CDR1 MDHEN and CDR2 SYDVKM. The CDR3 region has the DNA TGTGCCAGCAGGGCCTTGGGACAGCCCCAGCATTTT. Protein: CASRALGQPQHF. The variable domain in full, completed from reference TRBV28 and TRBJ1-5, reads DVKVTQSSRYLVKRTGEKVFLECVQDMDHENMFWYRQDPGLGLRLIYFSYDVKMKEKGDIPEGYSVSREKKERFSLILESASTNQTSMYLCASRALGQPQHFGDGTRLSIL.

The rearrangement uses TRBV5-1 and TRBJ2-4; no clear D. The V end was cut by 4 bases, the J end by 0 bases, with 8 bases between. The CDR3 is made up of 14 amino acids. Germline V CDR1 and CDR2: SGHRS, YFSETQ. CDR3 sequence reads: CASSDTVAKNIQYF. The CDR3 DNA follows: TGCGCCAGCAGCGACACTGTAGCCAAAAACATTCAGTACTTC.

This clonotype was counted ten times or more. This rearrangement joins TRBV10-3 to TRBJ2-1, with 9 bases aligning to TRBD1. This CDR3 has 15 amino acids. Germline CDR1 reads ENHRY; CDR2 reads SYGVKD. The V gene end was trimmed by 4 bases and the J gene end by 2 bases; junction bases not matched to a gene: 3. CDR3: CAISGDRVAYNEQFF. DNA of the CDR3: TGTGCCATCAGTGGGGACAGGGTAGCCTACAATGAGCAGTTCTTC.

The J gene is TRBJ2-1, the V gene TRBV3-1, with D perhaps matching TRBD1 (5 bases). Looked up from germline, CDR1 is LGHDT and CDR2 is YNNKEL (reference sequence). Trimming shortened V by 4 bases and J by 0 bases, and 22 bases separated the two germline ends. This CDR3 contains 19 residues. This CDR3 reads CASSRNHPQSDSSYNEQFF. The DNA of the CDR3 is TGTGCCAGCAGCCGCAACCACCCGCAAAGCGACAGCTCCTACAATGAGCAGTTCTTC.

The chain couples TRBV20-1 to TRBJ2-5; a possible D gene is TRBD2 (6 bases). With 0 bases removed from V and 5 bases from J, the gap between germline ends came to 13 bases. CDR3 length: 14 amino acids. The germline V gene encodes CDR1 DFQATT and CDR2 SNEGSKA (reference sequence). The CDR3 sequence is CSAREEGRGETQYF. The DNA for the CDR3 is TGCAGTGCTAGAGAGGAAGGCCGGGGGGAGACCCAGTACTTC.

A few counts support this clonotype. The rearrangement links TRBV2 to TRBJ2-6, with TRBD1 matching over 9 bases. After removal of 11 bases from V and 3 bases from J, the junction contained 14 bases not matched to a gene. The CDR3 extends over 17 amino acids. The germline CDR1 and CDR2 sequences are SNHLY and FYNNEI. CDR3 DNA sequence: TGTGCCGCTTCAGACCGGGACAGGGTTTTTGGGGCCAACGTCCTGACTTTC. As protein: CAASDRDRVFGANVLTF.

This clonotype was seen a handful of times. This rearrangement joins TRBV10-3 to TRBJ1-2; a possible D gene is TRBD1 (5 bases). The CDR3 loop spans 13 amino acids. Trimming took 3 bases from V and 7 from J, leaving 12 bases between them. Germline lookup yields CDR1 ENHRY and CDR2 SYGVKD. The CDR3 DNA is TGTGCCATCAGTGACGGGGGTTGGCGTGGCTACACCTTC. Amino acids: CAISDGGWRGYTF.

In its sample, this clonotype was seen a few times. This could be a read error, since a much larger clone is one nucleotide away. The V gene is TRBV5-1, the J gene TRBJ1-1, with no clear D. From germline, CDR1 is SGHRS and CDR2 YFSETQ. CDR3 length: 13 residues. Trimming pared 2 bases from V and 3 bases from J, leaving 8 bases between. The CDR3 sequence is CASSFLSYTEAFF. The CDR3 bases are TGCGCCAGCAGCTTTCTATCGTACACTGAAGCTTTCTTT.

This clonotype was recorded a few times. Since a much larger clone is just one base distant, this may be a read error. This chain joins TRBV2 and TRBJ1-1; D call uncertain. The V and J ends lost 3 bases and 3 bases respectively, with 11 bases between them. This CDR3 contains 14 residues. Germline CDR1 and CDR2: SNHLY and FYNNEI. CDR3 in DNA: TGTGCCAGCAGTGAGCACCGCCCGGACACTGAAGCTTTCTTT. Its protein product is CASSEHRPDTEAFF.

The V gene is TRBV6-1, the J gene TRBJ1-2; no clear D. This CDR3 spans 13 amino acids. The germline V and J ends were trimmed by 10 bases and 4 bases, with 16 bases remaining between them. Germline loops: CDR1 MNHNS, CDR2 SASEGT. The CDR3 loop is CATFKQYPYGYTF. The CDR3 DNA follows: TGTGCCACCTTTAAACAGTATCCCTATGGCTACACCTTC.

The chain recombines TRBV29-1 with TRBJ1-2; tentative D call: TRBD1 (5 bases). V was pared by 6 bases and J by 6 bases, with 14 bases between. The CDR3 loop spans 12 amino acids. Looked up from germline, CDR1 is SQVTM and CDR2 is ANQGSEA. The CDR3: CSVPEGTNGYTF. CDR3 nucleotides: TGCAGCGTACCAGAGGGGACGAATGGCTACACCTTC.